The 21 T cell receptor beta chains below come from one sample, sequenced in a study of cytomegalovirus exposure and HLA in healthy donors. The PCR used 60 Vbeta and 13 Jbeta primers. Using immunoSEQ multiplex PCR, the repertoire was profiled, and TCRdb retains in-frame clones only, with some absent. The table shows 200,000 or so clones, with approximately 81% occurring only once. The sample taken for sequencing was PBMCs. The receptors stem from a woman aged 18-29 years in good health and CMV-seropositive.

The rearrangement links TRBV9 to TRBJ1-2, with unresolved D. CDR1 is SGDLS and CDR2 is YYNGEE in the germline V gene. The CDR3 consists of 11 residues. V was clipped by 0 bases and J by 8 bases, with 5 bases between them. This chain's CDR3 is CASSVGRGYTF. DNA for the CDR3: TGTGCCAGCAGCGTAGGGAGGGGCTACACCTTC.

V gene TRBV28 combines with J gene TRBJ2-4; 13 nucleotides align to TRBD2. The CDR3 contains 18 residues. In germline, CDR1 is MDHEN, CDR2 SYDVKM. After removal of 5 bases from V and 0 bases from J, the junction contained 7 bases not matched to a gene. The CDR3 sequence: CASSKWTSGGLAKNIQYF. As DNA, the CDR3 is TGTGCCAGCAGTAAGTGGACTAGCGGGGGCCTAGCCAAAAACATTCAGTACTTC.

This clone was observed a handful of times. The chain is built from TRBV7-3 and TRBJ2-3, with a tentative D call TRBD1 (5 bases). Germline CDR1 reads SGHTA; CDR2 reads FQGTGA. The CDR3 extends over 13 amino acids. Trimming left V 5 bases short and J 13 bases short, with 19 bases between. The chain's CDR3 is CASSQRADTSEYF. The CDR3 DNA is TGTGCCAGCAGCCAAAGGGCGGACACTTCGGAGTATTTT. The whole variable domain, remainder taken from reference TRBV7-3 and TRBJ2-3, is GAGVSQTPSNKVTEKGKYVELRCDPISGHTALYWYRQSLGQGPEFLIYFQGTGAADDSGLPNDRFFAVRPEGSVSTLKIQRTERGDSAVYLCASSQRADTSEYFGPGTRLTVL.

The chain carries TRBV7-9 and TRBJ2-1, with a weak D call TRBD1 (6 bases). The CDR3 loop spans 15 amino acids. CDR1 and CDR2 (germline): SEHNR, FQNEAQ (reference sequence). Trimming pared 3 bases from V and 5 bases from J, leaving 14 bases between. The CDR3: CASSFSLGAHNEQFF. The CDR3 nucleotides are TGTGCCAGCAGCTTTTCTCTGGGGGCGCACAATGAGCAGTTCTTC.

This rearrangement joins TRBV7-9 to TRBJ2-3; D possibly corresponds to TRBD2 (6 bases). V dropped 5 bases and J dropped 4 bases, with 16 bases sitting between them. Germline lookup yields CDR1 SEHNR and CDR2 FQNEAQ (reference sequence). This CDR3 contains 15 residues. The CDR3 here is CASSPPGGVSDTQYF. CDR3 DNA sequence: TGTGCCAGCAGCCCGCCAGGCGGGGTCTCAGATACGCAGTATTTT. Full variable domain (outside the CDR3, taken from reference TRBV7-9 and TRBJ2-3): DTGVSQNPRHKITKRGQNVTFRCDPISEHNRLYWYRQTLGQGPEFLTYFQNEAQLEKSRLLSDRFSAERPKGSFSTLEIQRTEQGDSAMYLCASSPPGGVSDTQYFGPGTRLTVL.

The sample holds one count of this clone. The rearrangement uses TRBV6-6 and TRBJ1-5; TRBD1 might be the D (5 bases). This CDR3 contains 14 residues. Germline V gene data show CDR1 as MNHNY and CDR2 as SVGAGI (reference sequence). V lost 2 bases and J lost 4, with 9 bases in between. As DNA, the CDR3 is TGTGCCAGCAGTTACCCAGACAGAAATCAGCCCCAGCATTTT. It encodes CASSYPDRNQPQHF.

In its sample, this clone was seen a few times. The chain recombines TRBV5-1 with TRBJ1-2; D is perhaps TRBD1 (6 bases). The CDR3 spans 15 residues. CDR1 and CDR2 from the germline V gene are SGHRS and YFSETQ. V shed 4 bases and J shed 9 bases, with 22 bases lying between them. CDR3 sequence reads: CASSPSPSQGLSYTF. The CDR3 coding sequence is TGCGCCAGCAGCCCCTCACCCTCACAGGGTTTAAGCTACACCTTC. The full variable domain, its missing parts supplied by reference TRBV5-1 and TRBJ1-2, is KAGVTQTPRYLIKTRGQQVTLSCSPISGHRSVSWYQQTPGQGLQFLFEYFSETQRNKGNFPGRFSGRQFSNSRSEMNVSTLELGDSALYLCASSPSPSQGLSYTFGSGTRLTVV.

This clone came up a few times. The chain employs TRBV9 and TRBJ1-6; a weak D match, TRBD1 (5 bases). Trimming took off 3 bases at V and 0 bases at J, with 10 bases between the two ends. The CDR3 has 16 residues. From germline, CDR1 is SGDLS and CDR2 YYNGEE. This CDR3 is CASSARQSSYNSPLHF. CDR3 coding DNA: TGTGCCAGCAGCGCCCGACAGAGCTCCTATAATTCACCCCTCCACTTT.

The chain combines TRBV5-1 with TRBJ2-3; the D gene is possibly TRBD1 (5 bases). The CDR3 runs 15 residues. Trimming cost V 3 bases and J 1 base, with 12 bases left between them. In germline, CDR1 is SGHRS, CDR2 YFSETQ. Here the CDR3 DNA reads TGCGCCAGCAGCTCTGGGGCGGTACGCACAGATACGCAGTATTTT. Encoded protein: CASSSGAVRTDTQYF.

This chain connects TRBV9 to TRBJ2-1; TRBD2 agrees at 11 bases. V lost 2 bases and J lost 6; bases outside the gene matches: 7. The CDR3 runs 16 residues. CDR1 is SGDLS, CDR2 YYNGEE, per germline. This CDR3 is CASSVPLAGGVNEQFF. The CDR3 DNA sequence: TGTGCCAGCAGCGTCCCCCTAGCGGGGGGTGTCAATGAGCAGTTCTTC.

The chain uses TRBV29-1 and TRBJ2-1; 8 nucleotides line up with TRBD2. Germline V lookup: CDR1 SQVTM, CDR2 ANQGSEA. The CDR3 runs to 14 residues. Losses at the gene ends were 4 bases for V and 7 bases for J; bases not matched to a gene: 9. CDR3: CSVGNAGGRNEQFF. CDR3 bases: TGCAGCGTTGGGAACGCGGGGGGAAGGAATGAGCAGTTCTTC.

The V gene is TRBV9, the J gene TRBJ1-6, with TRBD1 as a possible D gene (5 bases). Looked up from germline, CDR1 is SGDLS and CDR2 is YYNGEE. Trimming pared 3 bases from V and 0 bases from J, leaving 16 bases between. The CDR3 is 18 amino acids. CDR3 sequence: CASSAKDGGSSYNSPLHF. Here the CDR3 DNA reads TGTGCCAGCAGCGCTAAAGATGGGGGGAGCTCCTATAATTCACCCCTCCACTTT.

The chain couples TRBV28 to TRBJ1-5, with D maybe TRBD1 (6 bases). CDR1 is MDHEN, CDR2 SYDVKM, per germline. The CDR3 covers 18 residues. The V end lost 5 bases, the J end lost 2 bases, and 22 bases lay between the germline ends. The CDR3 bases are TGTGCCAGCAGTCCCCGAGGGAGGGGGGGAATTGGCAATCAGCCCCAGCATTTT. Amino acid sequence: CASSPRGRGGIGNQPQHF.

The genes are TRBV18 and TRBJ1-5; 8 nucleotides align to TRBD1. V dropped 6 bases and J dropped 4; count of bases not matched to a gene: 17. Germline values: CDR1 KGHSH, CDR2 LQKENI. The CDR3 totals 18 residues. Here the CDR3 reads CASSPNQPGQGSNQPQHF. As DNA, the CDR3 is TGTGCCAGCTCCCCAAATCAACCCGGACAGGGCTCGAATCAGCCCCAGCATTTT. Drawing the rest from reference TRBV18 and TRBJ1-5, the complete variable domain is NAGVMQNPRHLVRRRGQEARLRCSPMKGHSHVYWYRQLPEEGLKFMVYLQKENIIDESGMPKERFSAEFPKEGPSILRIQQVVRGDSAAYFCASSPNQPGQGSNQPQHFGDGTRLSIL.

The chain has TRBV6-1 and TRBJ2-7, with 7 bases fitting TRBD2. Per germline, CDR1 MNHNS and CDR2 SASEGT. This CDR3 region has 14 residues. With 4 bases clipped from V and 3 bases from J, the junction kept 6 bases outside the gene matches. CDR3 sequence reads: CASSGGGPHYEQYF. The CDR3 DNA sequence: TGTGCCAGCAGTGGGGGGGGACCGCACTACGAGCAGTACTTC.

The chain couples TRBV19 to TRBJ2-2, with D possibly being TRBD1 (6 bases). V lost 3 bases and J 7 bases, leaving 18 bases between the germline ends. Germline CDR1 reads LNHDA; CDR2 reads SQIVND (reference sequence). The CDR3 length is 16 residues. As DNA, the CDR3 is TGTGCCAGTAGTATTACCCAGGTTCCGACAGGCGGGGAGCTGTTTTTT. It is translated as CASSITQVPTGGELFF.

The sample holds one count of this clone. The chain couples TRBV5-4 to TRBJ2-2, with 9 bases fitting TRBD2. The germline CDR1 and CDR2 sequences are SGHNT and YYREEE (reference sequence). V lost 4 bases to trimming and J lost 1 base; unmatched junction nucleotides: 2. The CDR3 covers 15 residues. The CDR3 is CASSKLAGNTGELFF. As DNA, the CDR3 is TGTGCCAGCAGCAAACTAGCGGGGAACACCGGGGAGCTGTTTTTT.

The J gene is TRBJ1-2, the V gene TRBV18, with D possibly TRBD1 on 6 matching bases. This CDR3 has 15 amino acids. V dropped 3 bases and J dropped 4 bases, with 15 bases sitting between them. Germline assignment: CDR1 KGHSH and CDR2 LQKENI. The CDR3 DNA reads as TGTGCCAGCTCACCTGGGACATATCTTCCCTATGGCTACACCTTC. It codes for CASSPGTYLPYGYTF.

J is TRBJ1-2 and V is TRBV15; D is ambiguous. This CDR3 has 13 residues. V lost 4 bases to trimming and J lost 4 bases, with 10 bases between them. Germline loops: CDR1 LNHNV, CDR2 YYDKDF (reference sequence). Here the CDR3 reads CATSTQTGYGYTF. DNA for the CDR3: TGTGCCACCAGCACCCAGACTGGCTATGGCTACACCTTC.

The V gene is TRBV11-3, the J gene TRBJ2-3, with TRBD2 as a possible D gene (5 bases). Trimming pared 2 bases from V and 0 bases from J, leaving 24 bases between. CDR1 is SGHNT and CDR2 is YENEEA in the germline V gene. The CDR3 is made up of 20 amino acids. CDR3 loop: CASSLFLSEGVWGSTDTQYF. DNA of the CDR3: TGTGCCAGCAGCTTATTCCTTTCCGAGGGCGTTTGGGGTAGCACAGATACGCAGTATTTT.

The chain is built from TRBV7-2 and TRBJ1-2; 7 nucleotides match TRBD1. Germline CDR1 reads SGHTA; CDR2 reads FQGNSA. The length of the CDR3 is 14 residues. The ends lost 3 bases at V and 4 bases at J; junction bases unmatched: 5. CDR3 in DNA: TGTGCCAGCAGCTTGGAACAGGGGCCCTATGGCTACACCTTC. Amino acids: CASSLEQGPYGYTF.